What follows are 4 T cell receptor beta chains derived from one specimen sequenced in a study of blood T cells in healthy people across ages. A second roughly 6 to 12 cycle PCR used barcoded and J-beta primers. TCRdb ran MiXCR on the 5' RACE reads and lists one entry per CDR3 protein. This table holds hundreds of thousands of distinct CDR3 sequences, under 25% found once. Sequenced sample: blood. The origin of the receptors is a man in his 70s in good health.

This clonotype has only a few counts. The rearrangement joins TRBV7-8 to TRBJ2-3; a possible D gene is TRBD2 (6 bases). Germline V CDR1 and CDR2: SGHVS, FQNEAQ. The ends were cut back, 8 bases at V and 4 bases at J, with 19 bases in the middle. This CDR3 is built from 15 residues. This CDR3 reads CASSLRGSDADTQYF. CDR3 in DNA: TGTGCCAGCTCCCTCCGGGGGAGTGACGCAGATACGCAGTATTTT.

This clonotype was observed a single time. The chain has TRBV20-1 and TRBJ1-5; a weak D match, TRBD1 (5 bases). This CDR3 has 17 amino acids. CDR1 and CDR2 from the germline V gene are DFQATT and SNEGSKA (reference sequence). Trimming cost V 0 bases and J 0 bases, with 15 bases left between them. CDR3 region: CSARDLQGPYSNQPQHF. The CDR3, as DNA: TGCAGTGCTAGAGATCTTCAGGGACCATATAGCAATCAGCCCCAGCATTTT.

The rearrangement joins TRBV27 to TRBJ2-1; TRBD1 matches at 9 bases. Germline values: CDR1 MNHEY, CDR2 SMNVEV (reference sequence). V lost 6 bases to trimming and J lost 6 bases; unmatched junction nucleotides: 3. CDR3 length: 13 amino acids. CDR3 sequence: CASRKTGGNEQFF. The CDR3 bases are TGTGCCAGCAGAAAGACAGGGGGCAATGAGCAGTTCTTC.

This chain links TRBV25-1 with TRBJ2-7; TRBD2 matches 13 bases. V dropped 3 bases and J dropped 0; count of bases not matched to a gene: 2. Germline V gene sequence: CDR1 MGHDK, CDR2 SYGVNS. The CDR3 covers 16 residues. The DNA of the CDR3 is TGTGCCAGCAGTGATGGGACTAGCGGGAACTCCTACGAGCAGTACTTC. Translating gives CASSDGTSGNSYEQYF.